A single sample is the source of the 21 T cell receptor beta chains below, sequenced in a study of radiotherapy plus CTLA-4 blockade in lung cancer. Clones were sequenced by immunoSEQ multiplex PCR, and TCRdb holds only the in-frame ones, with some missing. This sample has about 51,000 clones, with more than 75% found just once. The starting material was peripheral blood, obtained from a patient treated with radiotherapy plus ipilimumab. The receptors come from a human donor with non-small cell lung cancer who had a complete response to radiotherapy plus ipilimumab.

This clone was detected a few times. The V and J genes are TRBV19 and TRBJ1-5, with D perhaps TRBD1 (6 bases). The CDR3 is 15 amino acids. V dropped 4 bases and J dropped 7 bases, with 17 bases sitting between them. Germline values: CDR1 LNHDA, CDR2 SQIVND (reference sequence). CDR3 region: CASSTITGSEQPQHF. CDR3 in DNA: TGTGCCAGTAGTACGATAACAGGGAGCGAGCAGCCCCAGCATTTT.

This clone was observed once. The rearrangement uses TRBV11-2 and TRBJ1-5; 9 nucleotides match TRBD1. This CDR3 contains 16 residues. V lost 5 bases, J lost 4 bases, and 9 bases stayed unmatched. Germline CDR1 is SGHAT and CDR2 is FQNNGV. The CDR3, as DNA: TGTGCCAGCAGCCGAAACCGGGACAGGGCAAATCAGCCCCAGCATTTT. Protein product: CASSRNRDRANQPQHF.

The chain links TRBV7-2 to TRBJ2-3, with 10 bases fitting TRBD2. Germline V gene lookup returns CDR1 SGHTA and CDR2 FQGNSA. This CDR3 is built from 15 residues. V trimming: 2 bases; J trimming: 2 bases; junction bases outside the gene matches: 1. CDR3 in amino acids: CASSLTSGATDTQYF. The DNA for the CDR3 is TGTGCCAGCAGCTTAACTAGCGGGGCCACAGATACGCAGTATTTT.

For the CDR3, the DNA is TGTGCCAGCAGCCTTGGACAGGGTATCGGCACCATATATTTT. Its translation is CASSLGQGIGTIYF. V is TRBV7-2 and J is TRBJ1-3, with 8 positions matching TRBD1. This CDR3 comprises 14 residues. Germline V gene sequence: CDR1 SGHTA, CDR2 FQGNSA. The V segment lost 5 bases and the J segment 9 bases; nucleotides outside the gene matches: 9.

This rearrangement joins TRBV5-5 to TRBJ2-3; D possibly corresponds to TRBD2 (6 bases). Germline CDR1 SGHKS, CDR2 YYEKEE (reference sequence). The CDR3 loop spans 16 amino acids. Trimming took 0 bases from V and 0 from J, leaving 11 bases between them. In DNA form, the CDR3 reads TGTGCCAGCAGCTTGGCAGCTAGCGCCAGCACAGATACGCAGTATTTT. Encoded protein: CASSLAASASTDTQYF.

The V call is TRBV9, the J call TRBJ2-3; 9 nucleotides match TRBD2. The ends lost 7 bases at V and 0 bases at J; junction bases unmatched: 9. The length of the CDR3 is 16 residues. The germline V gene encodes CDR1 SGDLS and CDR2 YYNGEE. The CDR3 here is CASSMVLAGSTDTQYF. The CDR3 DNA sequence: TGTGCCAGCTCAATGGTACTAGCGGGTAGCACAGATACGCAGTATTTT.

The table lists this clone with a count of one. The chain links TRBV27 to TRBJ1-2; 7 bases are shared with TRBD1. J gave up 1 base and V 5 bases, and 7 bases lay outside the gene matches. Germline lookup yields CDR1 MNHEY and CDR2 SMNVEV (reference sequence). This CDR3 has 15 residues. In DNA form, the CDR3 reads TGTGCCAGCAGTCCCTGGGACAGAATTAACTATGGCTACACCTTC. Amino acids: CASSPWDRINYGYTF.

The chain links TRBV7-6 to TRBJ2-5, with D unclear. The V gene's germline CDR1 is SGHVS and CDR2 FNYEAQ. The CDR3 is 16 amino acids. Trimming shortened V by 3 bases and J by 1 base, and 15 bases separated the two germline ends. CDR3 in amino acids: CASSFRLKETQETQYF. CDR3 nucleotides: TGTGCCAGCAGCTTCCGACTGAAAGAAACCCAAGAGACCCAGTACTTC.

This clone is a singleton in its sample. The chain has TRBV2 and TRBJ1-5; D is perhaps TRBD1 (5 bases). The CDR3 has 14 residues. Germline V gene sequence: CDR1 SNHLY, CDR2 FYNNEI. V was trimmed by 6 bases and J by 0 bases, leaving 9 bases between them. The CDR3 here is CASRDSNSNQPQHF. The DNA for the CDR3 is TGTGCCAGCAGAGACAGCAATAGCAATCAGCCCCAGCATTTT.

V usage is TRBV7-8 and J usage is TRBJ2-1, with 7 nucleotides matching TRBD2. With 0 bases clipped from V and 4 bases from J, the junction kept 18 bases outside the gene matches. CDR3 length: 20 residues. CDR1 SGHVS and CDR2 FQNEAQ come from the germline V gene. The CDR3 sequence: CASSLARGHLRELWYNEQFF. The CDR3 DNA reads TGTGCCAGCAGCTTAGCGCGAGGACACCTGCGGGAGCTCTGGTACAATGAGCAGTTCTTC.

The chain is built from TRBV2 and TRBJ1-2; D uncertain. The CDR3 is 12 amino acids. V was clipped by 6 bases and J by 4 bases, with 9 bases between them. Per the germline V gene, CDR1 is SNHLY and CDR2 is FYNNEI. The CDR3 DNA reads as TGTGCCAGCAGGGGCGGAGGCTATGGCTACACCTTC. Its translation: CASRGGGYGYTF.

V is TRBV18 and J is TRBJ2-7, with 9 bases aligning to TRBD1. V lost 2 bases and J lost 5; bases outside the gene matches: 7. The CDR3 is 15 residues long. Germline loops: CDR1 KGHSH, CDR2 LQKENI. The CDR3 nucleotides are TGTGCCAGCTCACCAAAAGGGACAGGGACCCACGAGCAGTACGTC. Its protein product is CASSPKGTGTHEQYV.

The chain is built from TRBV9 and TRBJ2-7; D remains unclear. The CDR3 contains 15 residues. Between the trimmed V and J ends, which lost 0 bases and 0 bases, there was a span of 10 bases. CDR1 and CDR2 (germline): SGDLS, YYNGEE. The CDR3 region has the DNA TGTGCCAGCAGCGTAGGTCCTGAGAGCTCCTACGAGCAGTACTTC. Translated: CASSVGPESSYEQYF.

This clone rates as medium-sized. The chain recombines TRBV5-4 with TRBJ2-7, with 7 positions matching TRBD1. Germline values: CDR1 SGHNT, CDR2 YYREEE (reference sequence). V lost 2 bases, J lost 3 bases, and 2 bases stayed unmatched. The length of the CDR3 is 13 residues. CDR3 in amino acids: CASSFGQDYEQYF. For the CDR3, the DNA is TGTGCCAGCAGCTTCGGACAGGACTACGAGCAGTACTTC. Full variable domain (outside the CDR3, taken from reference TRBV5-4 and TRBJ2-7): ETGVTQSPTHLIKTRGQQVTLRCSSQSGHNTVSWYQQALGQGPQFIFQYYREEENGRGNFPPRFSGLQFPNYSSELNVNALELDDSALYLCASSFGQDYEQYFGPGTRLTVT.

Only a few counts were recorded for this clone. V and J are TRBV18 and TRBJ1-2, with TRBD1 matching 12 bases. The CDR3 is 15 residues long. The V gene's germline CDR1 is KGHSH and CDR2 LQKENI. V lost 3 bases, J lost 6 bases, and 5 bases stayed unmatched. Here the CDR3 reads CASSPGQGAFDGYTF. CDR3 DNA sequence: TGTGCCAGCTCACCGGGACAGGGGGCATTCGATGGCTACACCTTC.

This clone was counted a single time. The rearrangement uses TRBV30 and TRBJ1-4; 8 bases are shared with TRBD1. CDR1 is GTSNPN, CDR2 SVGIG, per germline (reference sequence). Unmatched junction bases numbered 9, after V lost 4 bases and J lost 2 bases. The CDR3 loop spans 16 amino acids. The CDR3 coding sequence is TGTGCCTGGACTGGACAGGGAGGGTCCACTAATGAAAAACTGTTTTTT. This codes for CAWTGQGGSTNEKLFF.

The rearrangement joins TRBV4-3 to TRBJ2-2; tentative D call: TRBD1 (6 bases). This CDR3 region has 13 residues. CDR1 is LGHNA, CDR2 YSLEER, per germline. V was pared by 3 bases and J by 9 bases, with 11 bases between. The CDR3 DNA reads as TGCGCCAGCAGCCAGGAACAGGGCAGGGAGCTGTTTTTT. Translating gives CASSQEQGRELFF.

J is TRBJ2-7 and V is TRBV5-6; 9 positions match TRBD1. V was pared by 4 bases and J by 2 bases, with 4 bases of the junction left unmatched. The CDR3 spans 14 residues. Germline loops: CDR1 SGHDT, CDR2 YYEEEE. As DNA, the CDR3 is TGTGCCAGCAGCAGCTGGGACAGGGCCTACGAGCAGTACTTC. It is translated as CASSSWDRAYEQYF.

The chain uses TRBV29-1 and TRBJ1-2; TRBD1 agrees at 8 bases. CDR3 size: 12 residues. Per germline, CDR1 SQVTM and CDR2 ANQGSEA. Trimming cost V 6 bases and J 4 bases; bases outside gene matches: 4. CDR3: CSVGQGTYGYTF. The CDR3 DNA is TGCAGCGTCGGACAGGGCACCTATGGCTACACCTTC. The full variable domain, rest sourced from reference TRBV29-1 and TRBJ1-2, is SAVISQKPSRDICQRGTSLTIQCQVDSQVTMMFWYRQQPGQSLTLIATANQGSEATYESGFVIDKFPISRPNLTFSTLTVSNMSPEDSSIYLCSVGQGTYGYTFGSGTRLTVV.

V and J are TRBV25-1 and TRBJ1-2; D perhaps matches TRBD1 (6 bases). The CDR3 length is 12 residues. CDR1 and CDR2 (germline): MGHDK, SYGVNS. Trimming shortened V by 2 bases and J by 6 bases, and 7 bases separated the two germline ends. CDR3 DNA: TGTGCCAGCAGTGAAACAGGGAATGGCTACACCTTC. Protein: CASSETGNGYTF.

The chain combines TRBV6-1 with TRBJ1-6, with D perhaps matching TRBD1 (5 bases). CDR3 length: 14 residues. Deletions cut 9 bases from V and 6 bases from J, with 15 bases between. Germline CDR1 is MNHNS and CDR2 is SASEGT. CDR3 DNA sequence: TGTGCCAGGGGGCAGGAGACTTTTAATTCACCCCTCCACTTT. It encodes CARGQETFNSPLHF.